This record concerns one T cell receptor (beta chain) sequence. Its antigen target is currently unknown. No much larger clone is present one base from it, and per-base qualities are unavailable. The sample is drawn from a study of shared clonotypes between healthy human individuals (dated by TCRdb to 2019 to 2021). For the wider study: The cohort comprised a couple of women and a few men aged 18 to 49 years. For each donor, three plates each were used for CD4 naive and CD4 memory, two plates were used for CD8 naive, and one plate was used for CD8 memory. To estimate repertoire size and how much clonotypes are shared between individuals, the study performed deep sequencing of blood TCR repertoires from about five healthy adults. Libraries were prepared and TCR repertoires were sequenced by different laboratories using diverse techniques, in order to increase sequencing depth and limit assay-specific biases. Leukapheresis yielded between about 0.85 and 10 billion PBMCs per donor.

The paper as a whole reports these results and caveats: Even with the large sequencing depth, rarefaction of the sorted-subset datasets indicated that sequencing was incomplete. Compared with non-shared clonotypes, clonotypes shared by all four sorted-subset donors had higher generation probabilities. Across a few donors, around 5.4% of naive CD4, 3% to 3.5% of naive CD8, under 2.5% of memory CD4, and roughly 0.41% of memory CD8 clonotypes were shared. Sampling was restricted to blood, and TCR repertoires in tissue are likely to differ from TCR repertoires in blood. The genetic and exposure-history diversity represented was limited by the small number of donors. Pairwise subsampling led to the expectation that sequencing depth would affect the degree of clonotype sharing among donors. Larger estimated clonotype richness was generally found for naive subsets than for memory subsets.

According to the germline V gene (reference sequence), CDR1 reads WNHNN and CDR2 reads SYGVQD. Between the V and J ends, shortened by 2 bases and 5 bases respectively, the junction contains 8 bases. Taken from cysteine to phenylalanine, the CDR3 has 13 residues. Only CDR3 DNA is held: 39 bases, read in frame from base 1. Using the deep immunoSEQ assay, TCR CDR3 regions were amplified from genomic DNA by multiplex PCR. For each cell subset, the extracted genomic DNA was distributed evenly across all wells of several immunoSEQ 96-well plates, and each plate served as one replicate. Each replicate PCR for sorted subsets received approximately 220 ng genomic DNA, equal to tens of thousands of T cell genomes. The purified libraries were quantified using a Qubit 3.0 fluorometer, sized with a Bioanalyzer 2100, and then quantified again using the KAPA Library Quantification kit. Each immunoSEQ 96-well plate was sequenced on its own single-read 150-cycle Illumina NextSeq 550 flow cell. The paper's processing steps were these. Because the immunoSEQ output included only junctional sequences and no quality scores, the filtering could not be the same as the filtering used for full-length reads. Sequences were annotated with PyIR, a Python wrapper for IgBLAST v1.9, and V/J genes and CDR3 were assigned using IMGT germline references. Any read was removed if the V/J assignment was weak (E-value above 1e-6), the CDR3 was missing, or the read contained stop codons, out-of-frame junctions, or ambiguous translated residues. V3J clonotypes were defined as sequences sharing an identical inferred V gene, J gene, and CDR3 amino acid sequence. The percentage overlap between two repertoires was calculated by dividing the number of shared unique clonotypes by the size of the smaller repertoire. Three approaches were used to assess repertoire richness: RTK rarefaction, the Chao1 estimator, and Recon v2.1 estimates of unobserved clonotypes. Generation probabilities for all TCRbeta clonotypes obtained by the gDNA method from several donors were computed using OLGA. TCRdb limited this immuneACCESS table to in-frame rearrangements with V and J called. A share of clones is missing; checked studies link under half to unresolved V genes, and the rest is unexplained. The V and J calls and the clone size are those of that table, but D and trimming were determined from the DNA. The sample includes about 820,000 clones, with over 90% observed a single time. Nearly 25% of the sample is held by the ten biggest clonotypes.

CD8 naive samples consisted of CD45RO-negative cells that were positively selected for CCR7, yielding a CD45RA+CCR7+ population without TemRA cells. The donors were healthy, HIV-negative adults who had no recently reported acute infections or vaccinations. Every donor was a Caucasian adult residing in Nashville, Tennessee, USA. Blood was collected by leukapheresis, and PBMCs were isolated by Ficoll-Histopaque density gradient centrifugation and then cryopreserved in liquid nitrogen vapor phase. Purity and quantity of every magnetically sorted T cell population were checked by analytical flow cytometry. Genomic DNA was isolated from every sorted fraction and measured by UV absorbance on a Nanodrop 2000c.

The chain was built from TRBV10-1 and TRBJ2-3; there is no confident call for the D gene. Input material: naive CD8+ T cells sorted from blood. Explained via the paper, the cell subset or site label denotes: CD45RA+CCR7+. The receptor was isolated from a man aged 25-45 years in good health. The encoded CDR3 is CASSEGQVDTQYF. At the DNA level, the sequence is TGCGCCAGCAGTGAGGGGCAGGTAGATACGCAGTATTTT.